What follows is one T cell receptor (beta chain) and its context. A junction boundary mismatches the germline segment, possibly from a read error. Generated by immunoSEQ multiplex PCR, the TCRdb table keeps only in-frame clones and is missing some. Of 3,500 to 5,000 clones listed, approximately 94% are singletons. These data are taken from a study of somatic mutations in cytotoxic T cells in rheumatoid arthritis. The CDR3 covers 16 residues. Looked up from germline, CDR1 is MNHNS and CDR2 is SASEGT. Sequencing was performed on CD8+ T cells sorted from blood. The sequence came from a woman aged 60-75 years with rheumatoid arthritis. The V gene is TRBV6-1, the J gene TRBJ1-6; D gene ambiguous. CDR3 bases: TGTGCCAGCAGTGCTGACGGGAGCTCCTATAATTCCCCCCTCCACTTT. Protein product: CASSADGSSYNSPLHF.